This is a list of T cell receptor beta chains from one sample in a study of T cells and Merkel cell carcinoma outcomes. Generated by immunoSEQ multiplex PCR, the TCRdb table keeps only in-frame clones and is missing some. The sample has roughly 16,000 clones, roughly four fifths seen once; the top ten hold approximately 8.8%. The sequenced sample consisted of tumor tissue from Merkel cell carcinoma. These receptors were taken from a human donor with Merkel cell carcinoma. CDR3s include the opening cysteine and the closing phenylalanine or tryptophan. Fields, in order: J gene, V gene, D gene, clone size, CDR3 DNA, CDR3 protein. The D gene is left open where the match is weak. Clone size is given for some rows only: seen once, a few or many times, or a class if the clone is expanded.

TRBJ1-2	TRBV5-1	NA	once	TGCGCCAGCAGCTTGGAGGGGGGACCTGGCTACACCTTC	CASSLEGGPGYTF
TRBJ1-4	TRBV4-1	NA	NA	TGCGCCAGCAGCCAAAGAAATGAAAAACTGTTTTTT	CASSQRNEKLFF
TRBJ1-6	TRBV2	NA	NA	TGTGCCAGCAGACAGGGTCCGGAAAATTCACCCCTCCACTTT	CASRQGPENSPLHF
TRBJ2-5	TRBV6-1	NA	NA	TGTGCCAGCAGAAGGGGGGCAGGGGAGGTGGAGACCCAGTACTTC	CASRRGAGEVETQYF
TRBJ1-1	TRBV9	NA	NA	TGTGCCAGCAGCATTGACATCCACACTGAAGCTTTCTTT	CASSIDIHTEAFF
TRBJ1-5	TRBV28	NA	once	TGTGCCAGCAGTTTCTCGGGTTACAATCAGCCCCAGCATTTT	CASSFSGYNQPQHF
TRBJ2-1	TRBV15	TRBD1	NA	TGTGCCACCAGCAGAGGGGACAGCTACAATGAGCAGTTCTTC	CATSRGDSYNEQFF
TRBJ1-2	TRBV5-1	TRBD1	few	TGCGCCAGCAACTTGGGAGGACAGGACTATGGCTACACCTTC	CASNLGGQDYGYTF
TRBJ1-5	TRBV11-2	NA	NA	TGTGCCAGCAGCTTAGATCTCGCTCAGCCCCAGCATTTT	CASSLDLAQPQHF
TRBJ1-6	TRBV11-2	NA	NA	TGTGCCAGCAGCACATATAATTCACCCCTCCACTTT	CASSTYNSPLHF
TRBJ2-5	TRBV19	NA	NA	TGTGCCAGTAGAGCGATAGGGAAAGAGACCCAGTACTTC	CASRAIGKETQYF
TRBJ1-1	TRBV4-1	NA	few	TGCGCCAGCAGCCCCCTTAACGGGGTAAACACTGAAGCTTTCTTT	CASSPLNGVNTEAFF
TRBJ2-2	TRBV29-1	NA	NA	TGCAGCGCCACCGGGGTATCGAACACCGGGGAGCTGTTTTTT	CSATGVSNTGELFF
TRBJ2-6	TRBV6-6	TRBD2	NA	TGTGCCAGCACCCCGGGGGGATCTGGGGCCAACGTCCTGACTTTC	CASTPGGSGANVLTF
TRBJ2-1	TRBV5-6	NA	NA	TGTGCCAGCAGCTTGCCCTCTTCCAGTGAGCAGTTCTTC	CASSLPSSSEQFF
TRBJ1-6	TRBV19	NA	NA	TGTGCCAGTAGCCGAGTTTTGGTCATTCAGACCGACCATTCACCCCTCCACTTT	CASSRVLVIQTDHSPLHF
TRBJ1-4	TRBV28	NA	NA	TGTGCCAGCAGTTTATCGGGGGAAAAACTGTTTTTT	CASSLSGEKLFF
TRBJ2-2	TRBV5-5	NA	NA	TGTGCCAGCAGCTTGGCCACCGGGGAGCTGTTTTTT	CASSLATGELFF
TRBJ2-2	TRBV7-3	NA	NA	TGTGCCAGCAGCCCCCATTCCGGGGACACCGGGGAGCTGTTTTTT	CASSPHSGDTGELFF
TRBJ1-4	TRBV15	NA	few	TGTGCCACCAGCATACTGAGAGGGGAAAAACTGTTTTTT	CATSILRGEKLFF
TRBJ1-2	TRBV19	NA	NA	TGTGCCAGTAGTATAGAGGGGACGGCCTATGACTACACCTTC	CASSIEGTAYDYTF
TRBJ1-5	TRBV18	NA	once	TGTGCCAGCTCACATAGACAGGAGAGCAATCAGCCCCAGCATTTT	CASSHRQESNQPQHF
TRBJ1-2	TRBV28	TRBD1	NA	TGTGCCAGCAGTACATCAGTGACAGGGCGAAACTATGGCTACACCTTC	CASSTSVTGRNYGYTF
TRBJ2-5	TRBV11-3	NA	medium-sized	TGTGCCAGCAGCTTACGAGGAGAAGAGACCCAGTACTTC	CASSLRGEETQYF
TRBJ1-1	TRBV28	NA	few	TGTGCCAGCAGTTCCAACAGATCTCCTGAAGCTTTCTTT	CASSSNRSPEAFF
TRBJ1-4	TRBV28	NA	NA	TGTGCCAGCAGTTTTTACACACGTGAAAAACTGTTTTTT	CASSFYTREKLFF
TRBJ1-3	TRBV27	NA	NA	TGTGCCAGCAGCAAAGGGGTCAACTCTGGAAACACCATATATTTT	CASSKGVNSGNTIYF
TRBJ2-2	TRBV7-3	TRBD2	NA	TGTGCCAGCAGCTCCCGCGGACTAGCGAACACCGGGGAGCTGTTTTTT	CASSSRGLANTGELFF
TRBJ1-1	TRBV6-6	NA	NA	TGTGCCAGCAGAGACAGGAGGAACACTGAAGCTTTCTTT	CASRDRRNTEAFF
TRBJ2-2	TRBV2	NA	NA	TGTGCCAGCCGAACTAGTGCCGGGGAGCTGTTTTTT	CASRTSAGELFF
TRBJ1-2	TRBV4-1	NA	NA	TGCGCCAGCAGCCAAGTAGTAAGGGGCGGGAACTATGGCTACACCTTC	CASSQVVRGGNYGYTF
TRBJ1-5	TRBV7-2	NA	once	TGTGCCAGCAGCTTAGATGGAGGGAGTAGGATTCAGCCCCAGCATTTT	CASSLDGGSRIQPQHF
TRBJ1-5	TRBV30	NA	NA	TGTGCCTGGAGTGGCGATCCCAATCAGCCCCAGCATTTT	CAWSGDPNQPQHF
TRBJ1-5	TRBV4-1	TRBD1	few	TGCGCCAGCAGCCAAGGACAGGGCGCAGGGCCCCAGCATTTT	CASSQGQGAGPQHF
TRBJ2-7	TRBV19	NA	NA	TGTGCCAGTAGTAAACGGCAGGGCGACGAGCAGTACTTC	CASSKRQGDEQYF
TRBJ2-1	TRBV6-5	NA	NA	TGTGCCAGCAGTTACATGGCGGGCTCCTACAATGAGCAGTTCTTC	CASSYMAGSYNEQFF
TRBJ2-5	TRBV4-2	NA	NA	TGTGCCAGCAGCCAAGGAAAGAGACAAGAGACCCAGTACTTC	CASSQGKRQETQYF
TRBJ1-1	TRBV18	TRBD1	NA	TGTGCCAGCTCAAATAACCTCGGGACAGGCGAGAACACTGAAGCTTTCTTT	CASSNNLGTGENTEAFF
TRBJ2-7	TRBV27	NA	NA	TGTGCCAGCACCCCGCTAGGGGGGGAAACCTACGAGCAGTACTTC	CASTPLGGETYEQYF
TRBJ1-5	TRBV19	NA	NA	TGTGCCAGTAGTATGGGGGGTTGGGATCAGCCCCAGCATTTT	CASSMGGWDQPQHF
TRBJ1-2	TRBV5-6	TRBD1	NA	TGTGCCAGCAGCTCGGGACAGGGGATAGGTGGCTACACCTTC	CASSSGQGIGGYTF